The 6 T cell receptor beta chains presented below share a single source sample, sequenced in a study of T cell responses to AZD1222 COVID-19 vaccine. Assay used: immunoSEQ multiplex PCR; TCRdb lists only in-frame clones, some missing. The sample contains over 110,000 clones, under 95% of which appear only once. The specimen was peripheral blood, collected on day 0 of AZD1222 vaccination. The source is an adult in good health.

The chain employs TRBV21-1 and TRBJ2-1. TRBV21-1 is deemed a pseudogene. CDR3 length: 14 amino acids. The CDR3 is CASSSSGPKGEQFF. CDR3 coding DNA: TGTGCCAGCAGCAGCTCCGGGCCTAAAGGGGAGCAGTTCTTC.

The chain employs TRBV20-1 and TRBJ2-7, with D perhaps matching TRBD1 (6 bases). The CDR3 consists of 11 residues. Germline CDR1 and CDR2: DFQATT and SNEGSKA (reference sequence). V lost 4 bases to trimming and J lost 4 bases, with 8 bases between them. The CDR3 DNA follows: TGCAGTGCTACAGACAGGTACGAGCAGTACTTC. This encodes CSATDRYEQYF.

This rearrangement joins TRBV4-2 to TRBJ2-3; 7 bases map to TRBD2. The length of the CDR3 is 13 residues. Germline CDR1 and CDR2: LGHNA and YNFKEQ. J gave up 10 bases and V 0 bases, and 4 bases lay outside the gene matches. The CDR3 here is CASSQEWTSSQYF. The CDR3 coding sequence is TGTGCCAGCAGCCAAGAATGGACTAGTTCGCAGTATTTT.

This chain uses TRBV5-1 with TRBJ1-2; tentative D call: TRBD1 (5 bases). The CDR3 totals 14 residues. Germline V gene data show CDR1 as SGHRS and CDR2 as YFSETQ. The ends were cut back, 4 bases at V and 8 bases at J, with 18 bases in the middle. CDR3 loop: CASSLRDRSLGYTF. CDR3 coding DNA: TGCGCCAGCAGCCTCCGGGACCGGAGCTTGGGCTACACCTTC. The entire variable domain, with the rest obtained from reference TRBV5-1 and TRBJ1-2, is as follows: KAGVTQTPRYLIKTRGQQVTLSCSPISGHRSVSWYQQTPGQGLQFLFEYFSETQRNKGNFPGRFSGRQFSNSRSEMNVSTLELGDSALYLCASSLRDRSLGYTFGSGTRLTVV.

The chain uses TRBV2 and TRBJ1-2; TRBD1 matches at 8 bases. Germline trimming cut 10 bases from V and 7 bases from J; bases unmatched to any gene: 14. There are 14 residues in the CDR3. Germline V gene sequence: CDR1 SNHLY, CDR2 FYNNEI. The CDR3 bases are TGTGCCACCTGCTTAGATGGACAGGGTGCTGGCTACACCTTC. Amino acids: CATCLDGQGAGYTF.

The V call is TRBV2, the J call TRBJ1-2; no firm D call. Looked up from germline, CDR1 is SNHLY and CDR2 is FYNNEI. Trimming pared 2 bases from V and 4 bases from J, leaving 8 bases between. CDR3 length: 13 residues. The CDR3 DNA is TGTGCCAGCAGTGAATCGCGCAGCTATGGCTACACCTTC. This codes for CASSESRSYGYTF.